This T cell receptor (beta chain) was captured in a study of T cell responses to AZD1222 COVID-19 vaccine. Overall study findings and caveats: Mapped onto spike, vaccine-associated CD4 TCRs spanned it and were dominant at 160-218 and 743-854. It should be noted that donors were predominantly white British and more often female, and clonal diversity was possibly underestimated. Spike-specific TCR breadth and depth went up after people got two AZD1222 doses. Nearly half of spike-specific TCRs reportedly target unmutated variant regions.

The CDR3 totals 16 residues. With 5 bases removed from V and 1 base from J, the gap between germline ends came to 17 bases. The germline V gene encodes CDR1 LNHNV and CDR2 YYDKDF (reference sequence). Profiled with immunoSEQ multiplex PCR; TCRdb holds only in-frame clones, not every one. Found here are roughly 140,000 clones, around 88% of them singletons; the top ten hold less than 15%. A note on this clone: Its antigen is undetermined.

This chain connects TRBV15 to TRBJ1-1, with D tentatively TRBD1 (6 bases). This TCR was recovered from an adult in good health. This sample comprised peripheral blood, obtained on day 0 of AZD1222 vaccination. CDR3 sequence (DNA): TGTGCCACCAGCTACGACCCGGGGGGGCCGAACACTGAAGCTTTCTTT. Its translation: CATSYDPGGPNTEAFF.